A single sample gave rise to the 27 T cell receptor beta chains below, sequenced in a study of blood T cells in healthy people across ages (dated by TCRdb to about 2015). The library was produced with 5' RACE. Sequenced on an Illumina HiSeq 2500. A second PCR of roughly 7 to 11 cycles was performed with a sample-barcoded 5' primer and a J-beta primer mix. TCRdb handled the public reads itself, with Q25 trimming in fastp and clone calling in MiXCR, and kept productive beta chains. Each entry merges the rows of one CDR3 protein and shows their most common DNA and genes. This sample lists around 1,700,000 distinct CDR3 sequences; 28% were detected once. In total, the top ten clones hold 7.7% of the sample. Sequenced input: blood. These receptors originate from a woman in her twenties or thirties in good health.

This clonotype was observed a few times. The CDR3: CASSSQQFNQPQHF. The CDR3 bases are TGTGCCAGCAGTTCCCAGCAGTTCAATCAGCCCCAGCATTTT. This chain connects TRBV6-6 to TRBJ1-5; no definite D call. In germline, CDR1 is MNHNY, CDR2 SVGAGI (reference sequence). Trimming took 4 bases from V and 3 from J, leaving 10 bases between them. This CDR3 is 14 amino acids long.

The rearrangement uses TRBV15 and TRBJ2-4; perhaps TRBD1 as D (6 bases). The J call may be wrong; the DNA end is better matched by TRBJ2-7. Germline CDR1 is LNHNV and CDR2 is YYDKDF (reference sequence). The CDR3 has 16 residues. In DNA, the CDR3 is TGTGCCACCAGCAGAGATCTTGAGACAGGAGATTACGAGCAGTACTTC. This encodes CATSRDLETGDYEQYF.

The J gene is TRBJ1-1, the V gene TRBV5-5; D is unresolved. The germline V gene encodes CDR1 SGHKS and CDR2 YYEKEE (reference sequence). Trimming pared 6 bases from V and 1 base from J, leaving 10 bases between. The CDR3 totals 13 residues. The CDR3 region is CASNQVPNTEAFF. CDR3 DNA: TGTGCCAGCAACCAAGTTCCGAACACTGAAGCTTTCTTT. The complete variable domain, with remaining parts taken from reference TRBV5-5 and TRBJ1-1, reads DAGVTQSPTHLIKTRGQQVTLRCSPISGHKSVSWYQQVLGQGPQFIFQYYEKEERGRGNFPDRFSARQFPNYSSELNVNALLLGDSALYLCASNQVPNTEAFFGQGTRLTVV.

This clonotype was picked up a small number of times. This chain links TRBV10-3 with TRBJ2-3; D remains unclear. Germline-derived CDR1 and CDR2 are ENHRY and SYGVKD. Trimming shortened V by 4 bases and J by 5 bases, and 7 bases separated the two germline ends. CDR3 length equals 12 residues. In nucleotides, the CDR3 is TGTGCCATCAGTGCGGCGGAAGATACGCAGTATTTT. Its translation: CAISAAEDTQYF.

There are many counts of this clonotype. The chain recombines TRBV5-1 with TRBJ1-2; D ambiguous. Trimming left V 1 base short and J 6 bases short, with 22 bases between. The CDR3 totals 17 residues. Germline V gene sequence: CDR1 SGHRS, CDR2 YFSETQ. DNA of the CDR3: TGCGCCAGCAGCTTGAATGGAGGGCCCACTTCCCAAAATGGCTACACCTTC. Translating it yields CASSLNGGPTSQNGYTF.

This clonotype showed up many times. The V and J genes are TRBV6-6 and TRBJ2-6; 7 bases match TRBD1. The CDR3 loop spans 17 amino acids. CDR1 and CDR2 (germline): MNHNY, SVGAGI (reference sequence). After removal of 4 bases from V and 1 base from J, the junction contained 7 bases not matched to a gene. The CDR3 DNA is TGTGCCAGCAGTTGGCAGGGGGATGTGTCTGGGGCCAACGTCCTGACTTTC. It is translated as CASSWQGDVSGANVLTF.

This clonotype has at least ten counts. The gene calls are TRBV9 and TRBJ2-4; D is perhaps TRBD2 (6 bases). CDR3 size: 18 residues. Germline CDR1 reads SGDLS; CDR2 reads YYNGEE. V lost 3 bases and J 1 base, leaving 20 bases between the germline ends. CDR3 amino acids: CASSAGSGRSDAKNIQYF. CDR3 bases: TGTGCCAGCAGCGCAGGTAGCGGCCGGAGCGACGCCAAAAACATTCAGTACTTC.

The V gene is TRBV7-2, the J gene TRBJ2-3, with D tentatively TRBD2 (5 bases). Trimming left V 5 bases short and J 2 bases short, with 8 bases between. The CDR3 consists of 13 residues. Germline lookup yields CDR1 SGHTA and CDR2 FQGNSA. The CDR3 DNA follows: TGTGCCAGCAGCGAACTAGTCACAGATACGCAGTATTTT. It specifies CASSELVTDTQYF. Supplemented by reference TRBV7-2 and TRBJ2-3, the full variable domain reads GAGVSQSPSNKVTEKGKDVELRCDPISGHTALYWYRQSLGQGLEFLIYFQGNSAPDKSGLPSDRFSAERTGGSVSTLTIQRTQQEDSAVYLCASSELVTDTQYFGPGTRLTVL.

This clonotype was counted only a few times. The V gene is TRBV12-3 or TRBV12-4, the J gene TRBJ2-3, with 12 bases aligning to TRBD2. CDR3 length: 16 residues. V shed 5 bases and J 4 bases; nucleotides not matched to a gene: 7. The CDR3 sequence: CASSRRLAGAPDTQYF. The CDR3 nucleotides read TGTGCCAGCAGTCGCCGACTAGCGGGAGCCCCAGATACGCAGTATTTT.

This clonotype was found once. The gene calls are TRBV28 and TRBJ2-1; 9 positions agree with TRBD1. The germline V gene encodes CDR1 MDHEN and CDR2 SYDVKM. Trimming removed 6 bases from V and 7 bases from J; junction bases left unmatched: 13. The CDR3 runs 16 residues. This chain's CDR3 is CASSSEPGQGRNEQFF. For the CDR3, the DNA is TGTGCCAGCAGCTCCGAACCGGGACAGGGCAGGAATGAGCAGTTCTTC.

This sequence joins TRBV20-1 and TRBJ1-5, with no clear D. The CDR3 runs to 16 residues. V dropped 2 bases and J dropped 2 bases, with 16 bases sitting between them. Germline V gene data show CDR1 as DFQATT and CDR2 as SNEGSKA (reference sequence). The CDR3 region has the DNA TGCAGTGCTAGAATAATGGGTCCGCATCGCAATCAGCCCCAGCATTTT. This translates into CSARIMGPHRNQPQHF.

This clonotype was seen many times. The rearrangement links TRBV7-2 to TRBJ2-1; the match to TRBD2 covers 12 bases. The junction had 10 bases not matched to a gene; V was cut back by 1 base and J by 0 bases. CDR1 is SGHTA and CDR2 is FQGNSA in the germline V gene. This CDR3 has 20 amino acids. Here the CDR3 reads CASSLVGTSGSLSSYNEQFF. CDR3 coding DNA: TGTGCCAGCAGCTTAGTCGGGACTAGCGGGTCTTTAAGCTCCTACAATGAGCAGTTCTTC.

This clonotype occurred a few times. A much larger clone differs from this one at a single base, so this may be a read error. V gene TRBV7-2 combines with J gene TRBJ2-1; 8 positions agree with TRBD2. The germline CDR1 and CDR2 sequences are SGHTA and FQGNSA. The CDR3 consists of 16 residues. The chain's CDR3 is CANSRAAGGVYNEQFF. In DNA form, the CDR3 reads TGTGCCAACAGCCGAGCTGCGGGGGGAGTCTACAATGAGCAGTTCTTC.

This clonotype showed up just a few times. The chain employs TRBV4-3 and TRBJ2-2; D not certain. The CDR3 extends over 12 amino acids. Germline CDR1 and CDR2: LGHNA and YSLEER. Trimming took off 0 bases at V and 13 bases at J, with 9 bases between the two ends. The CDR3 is CASSQDERVLFF. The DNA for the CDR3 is TGCGCCAGCAGCCAAGATGAACGGGTGCTGTTTTTT.

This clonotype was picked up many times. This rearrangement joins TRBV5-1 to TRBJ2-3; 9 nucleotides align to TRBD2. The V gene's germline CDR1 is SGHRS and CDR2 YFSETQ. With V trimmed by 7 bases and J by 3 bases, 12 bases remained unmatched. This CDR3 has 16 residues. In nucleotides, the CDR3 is TGCGCCAGCGCCGCCGGAGCGGGAGGATTGACAGATACGCAGTATTTT. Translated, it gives CASAAGAGGLTDTQYF.

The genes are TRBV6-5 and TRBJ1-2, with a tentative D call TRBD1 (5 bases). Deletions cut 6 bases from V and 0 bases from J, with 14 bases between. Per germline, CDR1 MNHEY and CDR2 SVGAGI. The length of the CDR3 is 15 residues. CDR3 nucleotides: TGTGCCAGCAGAACAGGACGAGGAACTAACTATGGCTACACCTTC. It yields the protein CASRTGRGTNYGYTF.

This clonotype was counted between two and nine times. This chain's CDR3 is CASSQGTGVNEQFF. Here the CDR3 DNA reads TGTGCCAGCAGCCAAGGGACAGGGGTCAATGAGCAGTTCTTC. The chain is built from TRBV4-2 and TRBJ2-1, with 9 bases identical to TRBD1. This CDR3 has 14 residues. Per germline, CDR1 LGHNA and CDR2 YNFKEQ. The V segment lost 1 base and the J segment 6 bases; nucleotides outside the gene matches: 1.

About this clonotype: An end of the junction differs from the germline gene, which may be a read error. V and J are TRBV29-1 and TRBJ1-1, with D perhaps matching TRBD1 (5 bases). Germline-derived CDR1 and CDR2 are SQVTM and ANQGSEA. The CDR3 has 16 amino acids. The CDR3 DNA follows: TGCAGCGTTGAAGAGATCGGGGGTAGGATGAACACTGAAACTTTCTTT. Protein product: CSVEEIGGRMNTETFF. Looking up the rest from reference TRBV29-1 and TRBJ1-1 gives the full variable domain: SAVISQKPSRDICQRGTSLTIQCQVDSQVTMMFWYRQQPGQSLTLIATANQGSEATYESGFVIDKFPISRPNLTFSTLTVSNMSPEDSSIYLCSVEEIGGRMNTETFFGQGTRLTVV.

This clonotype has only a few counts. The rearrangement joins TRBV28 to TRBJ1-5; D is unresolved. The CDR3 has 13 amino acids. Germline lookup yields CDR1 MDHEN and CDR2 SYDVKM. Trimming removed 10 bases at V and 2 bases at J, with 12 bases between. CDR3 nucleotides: TGTGCCACCCGGTGGAGGGGCAATCAGCCCCAGCATTTT. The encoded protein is CATRWRGNQPQHF. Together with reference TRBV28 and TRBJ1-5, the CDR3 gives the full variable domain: DVKVTQSSRYLVKRTGEKVFLECVQDMDHENMFWYRQDPGLGLRLIYFSYDVKMKEKGDIPEGYSVSREKKERFSLILESASTNQTSMYLCATRWRGNQPQHFGDGTRLSIL.

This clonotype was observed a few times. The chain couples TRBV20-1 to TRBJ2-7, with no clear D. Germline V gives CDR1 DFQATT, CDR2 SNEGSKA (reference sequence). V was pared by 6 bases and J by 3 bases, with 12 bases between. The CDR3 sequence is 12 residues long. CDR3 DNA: TGCAGTGCCCCTTTGGTAAACTACGAGCAGTACTTC. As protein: CSAPLVNYEQYF.

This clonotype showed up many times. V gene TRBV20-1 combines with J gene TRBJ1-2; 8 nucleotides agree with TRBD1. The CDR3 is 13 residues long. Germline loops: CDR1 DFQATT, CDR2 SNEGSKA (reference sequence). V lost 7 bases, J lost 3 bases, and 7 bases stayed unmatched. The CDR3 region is CSGAQGADYGYTF. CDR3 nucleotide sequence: TGCAGTGGCGCCCAGGGGGCGGACTATGGCTACACCTTC.

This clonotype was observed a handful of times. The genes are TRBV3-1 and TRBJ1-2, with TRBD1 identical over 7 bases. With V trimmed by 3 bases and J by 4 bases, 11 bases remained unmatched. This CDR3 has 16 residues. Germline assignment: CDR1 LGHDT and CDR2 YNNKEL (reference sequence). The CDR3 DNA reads TGTGCCAGCAGCCAGGTAAACAGGGGAAGAGGCTATGGCTACACCTTC. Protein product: CASSQVNRGRGYGYTF.

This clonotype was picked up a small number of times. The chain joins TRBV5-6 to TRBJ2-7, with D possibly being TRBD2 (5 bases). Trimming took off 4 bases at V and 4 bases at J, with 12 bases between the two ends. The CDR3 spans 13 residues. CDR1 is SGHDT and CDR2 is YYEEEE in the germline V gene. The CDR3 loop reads CASSRIGKYEQYF. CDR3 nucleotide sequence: TGTGCCAGCAGCCGAATCGGGAAGTACGAGCAGTACTTC. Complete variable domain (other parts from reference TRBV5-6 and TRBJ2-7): DAGVTQSPTHLIKTRGQQVTLRCSPKSGHDTVSWYQQALGQGPQFIFQYYEEEERQRGNFPDRFSGHQFPNYSSELNVNALLLGDSALYLCASSRIGKYEQYFGPGTRLTVT.

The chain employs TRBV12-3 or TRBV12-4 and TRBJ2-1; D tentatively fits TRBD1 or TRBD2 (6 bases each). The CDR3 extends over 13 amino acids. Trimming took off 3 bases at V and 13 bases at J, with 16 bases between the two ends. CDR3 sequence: CASSFSRGETQFF. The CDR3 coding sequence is TGTGCCAGCAGTTTCTCTAGGGGGGAGACCCAGTTCTTC.

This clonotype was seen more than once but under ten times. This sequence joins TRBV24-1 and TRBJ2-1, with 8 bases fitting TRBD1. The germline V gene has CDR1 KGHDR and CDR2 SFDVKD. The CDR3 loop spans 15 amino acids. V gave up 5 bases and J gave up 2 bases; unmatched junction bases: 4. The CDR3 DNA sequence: TGTGCCACCAGTGGAGGCAGGGGGCCCTACAATGAGCAGTTCTTC. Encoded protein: CATSGGRGPYNEQFF.

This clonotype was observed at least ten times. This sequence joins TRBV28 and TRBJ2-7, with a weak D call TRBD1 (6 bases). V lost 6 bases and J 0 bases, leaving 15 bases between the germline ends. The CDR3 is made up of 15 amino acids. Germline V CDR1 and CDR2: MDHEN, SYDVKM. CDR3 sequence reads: CASSPTGRSSYEQYF. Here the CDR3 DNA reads TGTGCCAGCAGCCCTACAGGGCGTAGCTCCTACGAGCAGTACTTC.

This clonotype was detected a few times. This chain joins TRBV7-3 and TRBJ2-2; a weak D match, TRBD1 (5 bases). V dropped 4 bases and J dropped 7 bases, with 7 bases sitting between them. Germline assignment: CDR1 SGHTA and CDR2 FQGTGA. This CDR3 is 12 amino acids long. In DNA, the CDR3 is TGTGCCAGCAGCTCCAGGGACGGGGAGCTGTTTTTT. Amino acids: CASSSRDGELFF. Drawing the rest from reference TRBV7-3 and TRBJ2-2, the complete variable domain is GAGVSQTPSNKVTEKGKYVELRCDPISGHTALYWYRQSLGQGPEFLIYFQGTGAADDSGLPNDRFFAVRPEGSVSTLKIQRTERGDSAVYLCASSSRDGELFFGEGSRLTVL.